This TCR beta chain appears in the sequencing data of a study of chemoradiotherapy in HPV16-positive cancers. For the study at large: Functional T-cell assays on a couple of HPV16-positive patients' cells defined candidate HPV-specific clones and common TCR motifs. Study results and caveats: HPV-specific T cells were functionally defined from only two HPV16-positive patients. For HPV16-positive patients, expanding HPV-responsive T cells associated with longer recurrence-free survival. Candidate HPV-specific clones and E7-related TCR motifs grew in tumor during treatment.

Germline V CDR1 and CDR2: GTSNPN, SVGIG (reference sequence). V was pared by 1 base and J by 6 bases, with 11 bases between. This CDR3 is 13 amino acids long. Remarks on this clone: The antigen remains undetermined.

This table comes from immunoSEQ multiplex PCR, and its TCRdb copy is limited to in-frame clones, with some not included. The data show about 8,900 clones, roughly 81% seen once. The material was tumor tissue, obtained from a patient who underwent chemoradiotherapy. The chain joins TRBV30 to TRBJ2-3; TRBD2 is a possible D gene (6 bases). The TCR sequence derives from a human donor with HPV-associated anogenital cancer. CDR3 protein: CAWSGGDGDTQYF. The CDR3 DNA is TGTGCCTGGAGTGGGGGGGACGGGGATACGCAGTATTTT.